This T cell receptor beta chain was sequenced in a study of identifying expanded T cells in peripheral blood. Findings and limits, study-wide: Differentially abundant clones: around 1.2 between replicates, 16.4 at around 14 days, 18 to 20 at four. Across healthy donors, higher total template counts meant significantly greater roughly 2-week count variance.

CDR3 size: 14 residues. The V segment lost 4 bases and the J segment 6 bases; nucleotides outside the gene matches: 7. The V gene's germline CDR1 is LNHDA and CDR2 SQIVND (reference sequence). The assay was immunoSEQ multiplex PCR, and TCRdb's table has in-frame clones only and misses some. The sample includes over 100,000 clones, 88% of them seen just once. During the collection period, no donor immune events like infections were recorded. As for this clone: Its antigen is not known.

The chain employs TRBV19 and TRBJ2-7, with 9 bases matching TRBD1. The receptor was isolated from a person between 18 and 70 years old in good health. Sequenced: blood. The CDR3 region has the DNA TGTGCCAGTAGTACATCGGGACAGGGTATCGAGCAGTACTTC. It encodes CASSTSGQGIEQYF. The complete variable domain, with remaining parts taken from reference TRBV19 and TRBJ2-7, reads DGGITQSPKYLFRKEGQNVTLSCEQNLNHDAMYWYRQDPGQGLRLIYYSQIVNDFQKGDIAEGYSVSREKKESFPLTVTSAQKNPTAFYLCASSTSGQGIEQYFGPGTRLTVT.